One and the same sample provided the 9 T cell receptor beta chains below, sequenced in a study of T cells in Graves' hyperthyroidism and ophthalmopathy. RNA transcripts provided the source from which TCR beta CDR3 regions were amplified. HTBI primers were employed in a first-round RT-PCR of the TCR CDR3. MiXCR was run by TCRdb on the multiplex PCR reads, yielding one entry per CDR3 protein. The sample lists under 550,000 distinct CDR3 sequences, roughly an eighth occurring once. The source material was blood. The source of these receptors is a woman younger than 30 with Graves' hyperthyroidism.

This clonotype occurred a few times. V usage is TRBV24-1 and J usage is TRBJ1-4, with 7 nucleotides matching TRBD1. This CDR3 has 15 amino acids. The V segment lost 2 bases and the J segment 10 bases; nucleotides outside the gene matches: 9. Germline V CDR1 and CDR2: KGHDR, SFDVKD. The CDR3 coding sequence is TGTGCCACCAGTGATTCACAGGGGTTTGAAGGAAAACTGTTTTTT. The encoded protein is CATSDSQGFEGKLFF.

V is TRBV18 and J is TRBJ2-2, with TRBD2 as a possible D gene (5 bases). The germline gives CDR1 KGHSH, CDR2 LQKENI. The V and J ends lost 3 bases and 2 bases respectively, with 16 bases between them. The CDR3 runs to 17 residues. CDR3 coding DNA: TGTGCCAGCTCACCGCCCGCCCGGACTGTAAACACCGGGGAGCTGTTTTTT. Translating gives CASSPPARTVNTGELFF.

The gene calls are TRBV19 and TRBJ2-1; 10 nucleotides line up with TRBD2. J gave up 6 bases and V 5 bases, and 10 bases lay outside the gene matches. The germline CDR1 and CDR2 sequences are LNHDA and SQIVND (reference sequence). This CDR3 has 16 residues. The CDR3 DNA follows: TGTGCCAGTAGTCCCCCACAGCGGGAGGGCCCCAATGAGCAGTTCTTC. This translates into CASSPPQREGPNEQFF.

This clonotype appeared many times. The rearrangement joins TRBV9 to TRBJ1-2, with D possibly matching TRBD1 (5 bases). Deletions cut 0 bases from V and 8 bases from J, with 11 bases between. The germline V gene has CDR1 SGDLS and CDR2 YYNGEE. This CDR3 has 13 amino acids. The CDR3 nucleotides are TGTGCCAGCAGCGTAGCGGCAGGGAGAGGCTACACCTTC. Translation: CASSVAAGRGYTF.

This clonotype was seen repeatedly, ten times or more. This rearrangement joins TRBV2 to TRBJ1-6, with D perhaps TRBD1 (6 bases). The V gene lost 2 bases and the J gene lost 10 bases, with 15 bases spanning the gap. Germline V gene sequence: CDR1 SNHLY, CDR2 FYNNEI. This CDR3 has 15 amino acids. CDR3: CASSEFEGGRSPLHF. The CDR3 DNA sequence: TGTGCCAGCAGTGAATTTGAAGGGGGGAGGTCACCCCTCCACTTT.

This clonotype has a count of ten or more. The genes are TRBV7-2 and TRBJ1-1, with D perhaps matching TRBD1 (6 bases). Trimming pared 1 base from V and 4 bases from J, leaving 10 bases between. This CDR3 has 14 residues. Germline loops: CDR1 SGHTA, CDR2 FQGNSA. CDR3 sequence: CASSLGGAPTEAFF. CDR3 sequence (DNA): TGTGCCAGCAGCTTAGGGGGGGCGCCCACTGAAGCTTTCTTT.

This clonotype occurred many times. The chain is built from TRBV12-3 or TRBV12-4 and TRBJ1-2; tentatively, D is TRBD1 (5 bases). The CDR3 is 12 amino acids. Trimming took off 7 bases at V and 6 bases at J, with 12 bases between the two ends. DNA of the CDR3: TGTGCCAGCAACCGTGGGGCCGATGGCTACACCTTC. Protein sequence: CASNRGADGYTF.

Many counts were recorded for this clonotype. The V gene is TRBV11-2, the J gene TRBJ1-4, with D unclear. The germline CDR1 and CDR2 sequences are SGHAT and FQNNGV. The CDR3 spans 13 residues. V was shortened by 8 bases and J by 7 bases, with 14 bases between the two germline ends. For the CDR3, the DNA is TGTGCCAGCGGAATGGGAGAAATTGAAAAACTGTTTTTT. Translation: CASGMGEIEKLFF.

This clonotype was seen ten or more times. V usage is TRBV6-2 or TRBV6-3 and J usage is TRBJ1-5; 7 nucleotides agree with TRBD1. V lost 2 bases to trimming and J lost 2 bases; unmatched junction nucleotides: 9. This CDR3 is 17 amino acids long. In germline, CDR1 is MNHEY, CDR2 SVGEGT. The CDR3 sequence: CASSYGINRGGNQPQHF. In DNA, the CDR3 is TGTGCCAGCAGTTACGGGATCAACAGGGGTGGCAATCAGCCCCAGCATTTT.